The 15 T cell receptor beta chains listed next were all sequenced from one sample in a study of blood T cell repertoires in COVID-19. Some clones are missing from TCRdb's copy, which holds only in-frame ones; the method was immunoSEQ multiplex PCR. The table has approximately 350,000 clones, around 86% seen once; the top ten hold 5% to 5.5%. The sample taken for sequencing was PBMCs or T cells enriched from blood (not recorded which). These receptors came from a woman between 45 and 65 years old who had recovered from COVID-19.

Only one count was recorded for this clone. This rearrangement joins TRBV10-3 to TRBJ1-1; 8 nucleotides align to TRBD1. Germline V gene data show CDR1 as ENHRY and CDR2 as SYGVKD. The CDR3 runs to 14 residues. J lost 1 base, V lost 5 bases, and 3 bases had no gene match. The CDR3 loop is CAISTDRGNTEAFF. CDR3 in DNA: TGTGCCATCAGTACCGACAGGGGGAACACTGAAGCTTTCTTT.

This chain links TRBV30 with TRBJ1-6; TRBD1 matches 7 bases. Germline loops: CDR1 GTSNPN, CDR2 SVGIG (reference sequence). Losses at the gene ends were 5 bases for V and 5 bases for J; bases not matched to a gene: 6. The CDR3 consists of 14 residues. CDR3 sequence (DNA): TGTGCCTGGGCGACGGACAGGAATAATTCACCCCTCCACTTT. Translated, it gives CAWATDRNNSPLHF.

This clone was observed a few times. The identical CDR3 is also encoded by other nucleotide sequences in the sample. This sequence joins TRBV5-1 and TRBJ1-1; 8 nucleotides match TRBD1. The CDR3 loop spans 13 amino acids. Unmatched junction bases numbered 2, after V lost 2 bases and J lost 5 bases. Germline V lookup: CDR1 SGHRS, CDR2 YFSETQ. Here the CDR3 DNA reads TGCGCCAGCAGCTTTACAGGGGGAACTGAAGCTTTCTTT. Encoded protein: CASSFTGGTEAFF.

J is TRBJ2-1 and V is TRBV29-1; perhaps TRBD2 as D (6 bases). Trimming took off 2 bases at V and 6 bases at J, with 11 bases between the two ends. CDR3 length: 13 residues. Per the germline V gene, CDR1 is SQVTM and CDR2 is ANQGSEA. CDR3 protein: CSVEWRDLNEQFF. The CDR3 DNA reads TGCAGCGTTGAATGGCGGGACCTCAATGAGCAGTTCTTC.

The chain combines TRBV15 with TRBJ2-3; 7 bases line up with TRBD2. V lost 1 base to trimming and J lost 0 bases; unmatched junction nucleotides: 7. The CDR3 length is 17 residues. Germline CDR1 reads LNHNV; CDR2 reads YYDKDF (reference sequence). As DNA, the CDR3 is TGTGCCACCAGCAGAGTTCGGCTAGCGGAAAGCACAGATACGCAGTATTTT. Protein sequence: CATSRVRLAESTDTQYF.

The genes are TRBV5-1 and TRBJ1-1, with 7 bases identical to TRBD1. CDR1 and CDR2 from the germline V gene are SGHRS and YFSETQ. V trimming: 7 bases; J trimming: 1 base; junction bases outside the gene matches: 10. This CDR3 has 15 residues. The CDR3 bases are TGCGCCAGCGGCCTATTGAGACAGGGGAACACTGAAGCTTTCTTT. It codes for CASGLLRQGNTEAFF.

This rearrangement joins TRBV5-6 to TRBJ1-3; D is unclear. Germline V gene lookup returns CDR1 SGHDT and CDR2 YYEEEE. CDR3 size: 17 residues. V was pared by 5 bases and J by 0 bases, with 18 bases between. Written as DNA, the CDR3 is TGTGCCAGCAGTCGCTCTCGTATGGGCCTCTCTGGAAACACCATATATTTT. This codes for CASSRSRMGLSGNTIYF.

V is TRBV4-1 and J is TRBJ1-4, with TRBD1 matching 8 bases. V shed 4 bases, J shed 8 bases, and the junction held 9 bases outside the gene matches. The CDR3 has 15 residues. CDR1 MGHRA and CDR2 YSYEKL come from the germline V gene. The CDR3 bases are TGCGCCAGCAGCCCCCAAACGGGACAGGTGGAAAAACTGTTTTTT. This codes for CASSPQTGQVEKLFF.

The J gene is TRBJ2-1, the V gene TRBV28; 12 bases align to TRBD2. The CDR3 contains 17 residues. In germline, CDR1 is MDHEN, CDR2 SYDVKM. V dropped 2 bases and J dropped 5; count of bases not matched to a gene: 7. For the CDR3, the DNA is TGTGCCAGCAGTTTACTCCGGGGACTAGCGGGCAACAATGAGCAGTTCTTC. Translated, it gives CASSLLRGLAGNNEQFF.

In this sample, this clone turned up a few times. The chain carries TRBV19 and TRBJ1-1, with TRBD1 identical over 8 bases. Unmatched junction bases numbered 5, after V lost 0 bases and J lost 2 bases. The length of the CDR3 is 16 residues. Germline CDR1 LNHDA, CDR2 SQIVND (reference sequence). The CDR3 DNA reads TGTGCCAGTAGTATAGAAGGGACAGGCTTAAACACTGAAGCTTTCTTT. Protein sequence: CASSIEGTGLNTEAFF.

This clone was counted once. V gene TRBV23-1 combines with J gene TRBJ1-2, with D perhaps matching TRBD1 (6 bases). TRBV23-1 is filed as an ORF, its function uncertain. This CDR3 is 14 amino acids long. The V gene lost 8 bases and the J gene lost 2 bases, with 15 bases spanning the gap. The CDR3 DNA follows: TGCGCCAGCTATCCGGGACACCTAAACTATGGCTACACCTTC. Translating it yields CASYPGHLNYGYTF.

The CDR3 DNA follows: TGCGCCAGCAGCCCTGGAGGCGTGATTGAAGCTTTCTTT. Protein sequence: CASSPGGVIEAFF. V usage is TRBV4-1 and J usage is TRBJ1-1; D gene unclear. V lost 4 bases and J 7 bases, leaving 13 bases between the germline ends. The CDR3 is 13 amino acids. Germline V gives CDR1 MGHRA, CDR2 YSYEKL.

V usage is TRBV5-1 and J usage is TRBJ2-5, with 7 positions matching TRBD1. Trimming cost V 1 base and J 3 bases; bases outside gene matches: 3. CDR1 and CDR2 from the germline V gene are SGHRS and YFSETQ. This CDR3 region has 14 residues. The CDR3 here is CASSLRDRKETQYF. The CDR3 DNA is TGCGCCAGCAGCTTGAGGGACAGAAAAGAGACCCAGTACTTC.

The chain joins TRBV25-1 to TRBJ2-1, with 11 nucleotides matching TRBD1. Trimming removed 11 bases from V and 8 bases from J; junction bases left unmatched: 8. Germline V gene lookup returns CDR1 MGHDK and CDR2 SYGVNS. The CDR3 loop spans 13 amino acids. This chain's CDR3 is CAASWTGGDEQFF. For the CDR3, the DNA is TGTGCCGCTTCTTGGACAGGGGGCGATGAGCAGTTCTTC.

The chain combines TRBV4-3 with TRBJ1-1; D is ambiguous. Deletions cut 0 bases from V and 0 bases from J, with 11 bases between. The CDR3 is made up of 16 amino acids. From germline, CDR1 is LGHNA and CDR2 YSLEER. The CDR3 spells CASSQDARVMNTEAFF. The DNA of the CDR3 is TGCGCCAGCAGCCAAGATGCGAGGGTGATGAACACTGAAGCTTTCTTT.